One and the same sample provided the 23 T cell receptor beta chains below, sequenced in a study of post-analysis software for immune sequencing data. Study results and caveats: There were roughly 5 TRBV segments more frequent in patients than controls, and TRBV5-6, TRBV5-1 and TRBV20-1 were among them.

These receptors have no identified antigens. Every TCR beta cDNA library bore unique molecular identifiers. MiXCR, applied by TCRdb to the PCR reads, yields one record per CDR3 protein. The data hold around 770,000 distinct CDR3 sequences, with approximately 44% observed a single time. The specimen sequenced was blood. The receptors come from a girl aged 10 to 17 with multiple sclerosis.

The gene calls are TRBV24-1 and TRBJ1-2, with D uncertain. V shed 3 bases and J shed 7 bases, with 5 bases lying between them. The CDR3 runs to 11 residues. CDR1 is KGHDR and CDR2 is SFDVKD in the germline V gene. CDR3 sequence: CATSDRSGYTF. In DNA, the CDR3 is TGTGCCACCAGTGATCGAAGTGGCTACACCTTC.

The sample holds a few counts of this clonotype. The genes are TRBV7-2 and TRBJ2-7; 10 nucleotides match TRBD1. The trim removed 5 bases at V and 0 bases at J, leaving 7 bases unmatched. The CDR3 loop spans 16 amino acids. Germline V CDR1 and CDR2: SGHTA, FQGNSA. DNA of the CDR3: TGTGCCAGCAGCGGGCAGGGACAGGGGAGCTCCTACGAGCAGTACTTC. Amino acid sequence: CASSGQGQGSSYEQYF.

This chain joins TRBV7-2 and TRBJ2-7; a possible D gene is TRBD1 (5 bases). This CDR3 has 13 amino acids. V gave up 4 bases and J gave up 3 bases, with 10 bases separating them. Germline V gene data show CDR1 as SGHTA and CDR2 as FQGNSA. This CDR3 is CASSSTVFYEQYF. The CDR3 DNA reads TGTGCCAGCAGCTCGACAGTTTTCTACGAGCAGTACTTC.

This clonotype was counted a few times. The chain links TRBV27 to TRBJ1-2; D is ambiguous. V lost 5 bases to trimming and J lost 4 bases, with 20 bases between them. The CDR3 contains 16 residues. From germline, CDR1 is MNHEY and CDR2 SMNVEV (reference sequence). DNA of the CDR3: TGTGCCAGCAGTCCAGGTACCCCCACTCGATCCTATGGCTACACCTTC. Protein: CASSPGTPTRSYGYTF.

This clonotype was picked up a small number of times. The V gene is TRBV5-6, the J gene TRBJ1-2; TRBD1 aligns across 7 bases. From germline, CDR1 is SGHDT and CDR2 YYEEEE. This CDR3 region has 15 residues. The ends lost 0 bases at V and 3 bases at J; junction bases unmatched: 5. The chain's CDR3 is CASSLGTGDYYGYTF. CDR3 DNA: TGTGCCAGCAGCTTGGGGACAGGTGACTACTATGGCTACACCTTC.

Here the CDR3 reads CSVEGEGDRPDYEQYF. DNA for the CDR3: TGCAGCGTTGAAGGCGAGGGGGACCGACCGGACTACGAGCAGTACTTC. The chain has TRBV29-1 and TRBJ2-7; D is perhaps TRBD1 (6 bases). This CDR3 is 16 amino acids long. The V gene lost 1 base and the J gene lost 3 bases, with 19 bases spanning the gap. Germline V gene data show CDR1 as SQVTM and CDR2 as ANQGSEA.

The rearrangement joins TRBV7-2 to TRBJ2-1; no clear D. V dropped 1 base and J dropped 8 bases, with 9 bases sitting between them. This CDR3 region has 13 residues. Germline-derived CDR1 and CDR2 are SGHTA and FQGNSA. The CDR3 protein is CASSLVNPYEQFF. The CDR3 coding sequence is TGTGCCAGCAGCTTAGTTAACCCTTATGAGCAGTTCTTC.

The table lists this clonotype with a few counts. The rearrangement links TRBV7-3 to TRBJ2-4; the match to TRBD1 covers 9 bases. This CDR3 has 14 amino acids. CDR1 and CDR2 (germline): SGHTA, FQGTGA. Unmatched junction bases numbered 6, after V lost 3 bases and J lost 9 bases. CDR3 region: CASSFRQGEGIQYF. The CDR3 DNA reads as TGTGCCAGCAGCTTTCGACAGGGGGAGGGCATTCAGTACTTC. Together with reference TRBV7-3 and TRBJ2-4, the CDR3 gives the full variable domain: GAGVSQTPSNKVTEKGKYVELRCDPISGHTALYWYRQSLGQGPEFLIYFQGTGAADDSGLPNDRFFAVRPEGSVSTLKIQRTERGDSAVYLCASSFRQGEGIQYFGAGTRLSVL.

This chain uses TRBV20-1 with TRBJ1-1; no clear D gene. Trimming cost V 6 bases and J 2 bases, with 16 bases left between them. Germline CDR1 is DFQATT and CDR2 is SNEGSKA (reference sequence). This CDR3 has 14 amino acids. CDR3 residues: CSAQRAYSNTEAFF. In nucleotides, the CDR3 is TGCAGTGCCCAGAGGGCCTACTCAAACACTGAAGCTTTCTTT.

The chain joins TRBV24-1 to TRBJ2-4, with D perhaps matching TRBD2 (5 bases). The CDR3 consists of 15 residues. Germline CDR1 is KGHDR and CDR2 is SFDVKD. The germline V and J ends were trimmed by 3 bases and 0 bases, with 8 bases remaining between them. The CDR3 loop is CATSDNGGAKNIQYF. DNA for the CDR3: TGTGCCACCAGTGATAACGGAGGAGCCAAAAACATTCAGTACTTC.

This clonotype appeared once. The rearrangement links TRBV5-1 to TRBJ2-7, with 10 bases aligning to TRBD2. Germline trimming cut 0 bases from V and 2 bases from J; bases unmatched to any gene: 5. CDR1 SGHRS and CDR2 YFSETQ come from the germline V gene. This CDR3 comprises 16 residues. CDR3 sequence reads: CASSLGRTSGTYEQYF. In DNA form, the CDR3 reads TGCGCCAGCAGCTTGGGCCGGACTAGCGGAACCTACGAGCAGTACTTC.

This clonotype has only a few counts. The chain combines TRBV20-1 with TRBJ2-7; weak D call: TRBD1 (6 bases). Germline-derived CDR1 and CDR2 are DFQATT and SNEGSKA (reference sequence). The CDR3 is 15 amino acids. V was trimmed by 0 bases and J by 4 bases, leaving 16 bases between them. DNA of the CDR3: TGCAGTGCTAGAGAGGTACAGGGCCGACCTTACGAGCAGTACTTC. Amino acids: CSAREVQGRPYEQYF.

The V gene is TRBV6-6, the J gene TRBJ2-7; 7 nucleotides line up with TRBD1. The CDR3 spans 13 residues. V lost 7 bases and J lost 5; bases outside the gene matches: 8. CDR1 is MNHNY, CDR2 SVGAGI, per germline (reference sequence). CDR3 sequence (DNA): TGTGCCAGCACCCTGACAGGGTCTAACGAGCAGTACTTC. Its protein is CASTLTGSNEQYF.

V usage is TRBV10-3 and J usage is TRBJ2-1, with 8 positions matching TRBD2. The CDR3 covers 15 residues. Germline CDR1 is ENHRY and CDR2 is SYGVKD. The V gene end was trimmed by 4 bases and the J gene end by 7 bases; junction bases not matched to a gene: 9. The CDR3 reads CAISGTGRALNEQFF. The CDR3 nucleotides read TGTGCCATCAGTGGCACCGGGAGGGCCTTGAATGAGCAGTTCTTC.

J is TRBJ2-1 and V is TRBV5-1, with 9 bases aligning to TRBD1. From germline, CDR1 is SGHRS and CDR2 YFSETQ. The CDR3 runs to 16 residues. V gave up 0 bases and J gave up 10 bases; unmatched junction bases: 11. CDR3 protein: CASSLAGTGIPQEQFF. CDR3 nucleotide sequence: TGCGCCAGCAGCTTGGCCGGGACAGGGATCCCGCAGGAGCAGTTCTTC.

In this sample, this clonotype turned up once. This chain uses TRBV6-2 or TRBV6-3 with TRBJ1-6; D not certain. The V and J ends lost 5 bases and 5 bases respectively, with 10 bases between them. CDR3 size: 14 residues. Per germline, CDR1 MNHEY and CDR2 SVGEGT. The CDR3 bases are TGTGCCAGCAGTGCCTCGAGAGATAATTCACCCCTCCACTTT. It translates to CASSASRDNSPLHF.

In its sample, this clonotype was seen many times. The chain combines TRBV20-1 with TRBJ2-3; D possibly corresponds to TRBD1 (6 bases). This CDR3 is built from 12 residues. Looked up from germline, CDR1 is DFQATT and CDR2 is SNEGSKA (reference sequence). CDR3 sequence (DNA): TGCAGCGTTGCAGGGGGCACAGATACGCAGTATTTT. Encoded protein: CSVAGGTDTQYF.

The rearrangement joins TRBV9 to TRBJ1-2; 7 bases are shared with TRBD1. The CDR3 has 16 amino acids. J lost 2 bases, V lost 3 bases, and 10 bases had no gene match. Germline assignment: CDR1 SGDLS and CDR2 YYNGEE. As DNA, the CDR3 is TGTGCCAGCAGCGAAAACCAGGGGGATCTAAACTATGGCTACACCTTC. Protein product: CASSENQGDLNYGYTF.

V usage is TRBV28 and J usage is TRBJ2-3; D is ambiguous. V lost 8 bases and J lost 7, with 16 bases in between. This CDR3 has 13 amino acids. The germline gives CDR1 MDHEN, CDR2 SYDVKM. CDR3 region: CASGPPARHTQYF. DNA for the CDR3: TGTGCCAGCGGCCCCCCCGCCAGACATACGCAGTATTTT.

The V gene is TRBV10-3, the J gene TRBJ2-2, with 13 bases identical to TRBD2. The germline CDR1 and CDR2 sequences are ENHRY and SYGVKD. The length of the CDR3 is 16 residues. The ends lost 10 bases at V and 6 bases at J; junction bases unmatched: 11. The CDR3 reads CASSHRTSGSPGELFF. The CDR3 nucleotides read TGTGCCAGCAGCCACCGGACTAGCGGGAGTCCCGGGGAGCTGTTTTTT.

The rearrangement uses TRBV6-5 and TRBJ2-4; no clear D gene. Judging by the DNA end, TRBJ2-7 fits better; the J call may be wrong. Germline CDR1 is MNHEY and CDR2 is SVGAGI. This CDR3 is 12 amino acids long. CDR3 DNA sequence: TGTGCCAGCAGGTCGAGCGTCTACGAGCAGTACTTC. As protein: CASRSSVYEQYF.

The chain couples TRBV5-1 to TRBJ2-1; 14 bases line up with TRBD2. This CDR3 contains 20 residues. V shed 5 bases, J shed 1 base, and the junction held 14 bases outside the gene matches. CDR1 SGHRS and CDR2 YFSETQ come from the germline V gene. The CDR3 DNA reads TGCGCCAGCAGATCTGAGCCCGGGACTAGCGGGAGTAAATCCTACAATGAGCAGTTCTTC. Translating it yields CASRSEPGTSGSKSYNEQFF. Drawing the rest from reference TRBV5-1 and TRBJ2-1, the complete variable domain is KAGVTQTPRYLIKTRGQQVTLSCSPISGHRSVSWYQQTPGQGLQFLFEYFSETQRNKGNFPGRFSGRQFSNSRSEMNVSTLELGDSALYLCASRSEPGTSGSKSYNEQFFGPGTRLTVL.

This clonotype was observed a few times. The chain couples TRBV20-1 to TRBJ2-7; D call uncertain. This CDR3 is 15 amino acids long. The germline V and J ends were trimmed by 0 bases and 3 bases, with 15 bases remaining between them. Germline V CDR1 and CDR2: DFQATT, SNEGSKA (reference sequence). DNA of the CDR3: TGCAGTGCTAGAGATCGTAGGCAGCCCCACTACGAGCAGTACTTC. Protein sequence: CSARDRRQPHYEQYF.